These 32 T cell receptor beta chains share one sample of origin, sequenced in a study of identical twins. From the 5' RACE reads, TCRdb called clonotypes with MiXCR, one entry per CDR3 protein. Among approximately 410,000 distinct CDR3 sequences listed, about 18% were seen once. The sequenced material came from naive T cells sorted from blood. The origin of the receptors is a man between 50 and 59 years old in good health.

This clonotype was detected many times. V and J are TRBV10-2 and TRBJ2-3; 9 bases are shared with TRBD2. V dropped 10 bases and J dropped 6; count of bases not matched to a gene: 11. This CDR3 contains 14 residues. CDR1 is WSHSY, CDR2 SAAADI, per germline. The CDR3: CATREAGGHDTQYF. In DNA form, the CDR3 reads TGCGCCACCCGAGAGGCGGGGGGGCATGATACGCAGTATTTT.

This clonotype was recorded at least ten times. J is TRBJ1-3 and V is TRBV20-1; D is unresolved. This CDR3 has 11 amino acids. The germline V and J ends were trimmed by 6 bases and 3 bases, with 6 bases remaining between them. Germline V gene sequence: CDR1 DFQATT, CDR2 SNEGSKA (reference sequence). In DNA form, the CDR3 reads TGCAGTGCCAAGAGTGGAAACACCATATATTTT. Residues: CSAKSGNTIYF.

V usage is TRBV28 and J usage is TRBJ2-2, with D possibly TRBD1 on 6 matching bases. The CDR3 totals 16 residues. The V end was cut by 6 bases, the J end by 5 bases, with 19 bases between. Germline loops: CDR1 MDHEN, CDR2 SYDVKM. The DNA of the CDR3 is TGTGCCAGCAGACCCACCGACGGACAGTTGACCGGGGAGCTGTTTTTT. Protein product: CASRPTDGQLTGELFF.

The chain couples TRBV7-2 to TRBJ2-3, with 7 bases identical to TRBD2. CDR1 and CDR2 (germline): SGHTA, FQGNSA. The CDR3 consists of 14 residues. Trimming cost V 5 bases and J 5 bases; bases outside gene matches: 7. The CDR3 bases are TGTGCCAGCAGCCCCCGGACTAGTCAAGATACGCAGTATTTT. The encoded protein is CASSPRTSQDTQYF.

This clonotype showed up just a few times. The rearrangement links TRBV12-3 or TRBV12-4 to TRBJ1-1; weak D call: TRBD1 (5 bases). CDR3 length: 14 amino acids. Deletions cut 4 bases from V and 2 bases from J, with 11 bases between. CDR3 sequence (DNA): TGTGCCAGCAGTTGGAGGGACGGCAACACTGAAGCTTTCTTT. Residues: CASSWRDGNTEAFF.

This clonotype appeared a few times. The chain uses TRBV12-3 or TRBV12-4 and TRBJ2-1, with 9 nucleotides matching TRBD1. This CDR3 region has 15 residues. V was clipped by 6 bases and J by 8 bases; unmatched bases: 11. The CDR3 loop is CASRMPGQGFYEQFF. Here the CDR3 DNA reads TGTGCCAGCAGGATGCCGGGACAGGGCTTCTATGAGCAGTTCTTC.

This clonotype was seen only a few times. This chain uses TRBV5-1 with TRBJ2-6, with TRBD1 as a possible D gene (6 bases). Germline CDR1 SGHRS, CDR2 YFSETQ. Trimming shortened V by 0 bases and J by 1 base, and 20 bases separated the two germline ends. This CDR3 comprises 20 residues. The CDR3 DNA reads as TGCGCCAGCAGCTTGGAACAGGGAAATTATAGAAGGTCTGGGGCCAACGTCCTGACTTTC. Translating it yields CASSLEQGNYRRSGANVLTF.

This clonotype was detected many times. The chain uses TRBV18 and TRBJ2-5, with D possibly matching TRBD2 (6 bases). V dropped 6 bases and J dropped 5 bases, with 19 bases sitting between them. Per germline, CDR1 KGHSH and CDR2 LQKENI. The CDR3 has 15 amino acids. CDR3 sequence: CASSPFELARETQYF. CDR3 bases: TGTGCCAGCTCGCCCTTCGAACTAGCCCGGGAGACCCAGTACTTC.

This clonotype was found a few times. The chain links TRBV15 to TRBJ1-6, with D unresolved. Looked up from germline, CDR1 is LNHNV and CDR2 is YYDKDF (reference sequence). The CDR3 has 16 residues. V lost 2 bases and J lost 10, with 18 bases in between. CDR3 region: CATSRNTAAKNSPLHF. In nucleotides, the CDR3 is TGTGCCACCAGCAGAAATACTGCAGCTAAGAACTCACCCCTCCACTTT.

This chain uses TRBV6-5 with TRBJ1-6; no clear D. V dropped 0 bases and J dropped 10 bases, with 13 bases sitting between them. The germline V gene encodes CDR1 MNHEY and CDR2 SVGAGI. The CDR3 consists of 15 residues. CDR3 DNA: TGTGCCAGCAGTTACTCGGTCGGGAACGGCTCACCCCTCCACTTT. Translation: CASSYSVGNGSPLHF.

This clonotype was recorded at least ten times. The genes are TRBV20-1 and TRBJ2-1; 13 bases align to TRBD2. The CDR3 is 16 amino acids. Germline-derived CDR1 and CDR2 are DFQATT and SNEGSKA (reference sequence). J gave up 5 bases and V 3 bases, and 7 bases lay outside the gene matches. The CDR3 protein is CSASGRLAGGNNEQFF. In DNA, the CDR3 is TGCAGTGCTAGTGGGCGACTAGCGGGAGGCAACAATGAGCAGTTCTTC.

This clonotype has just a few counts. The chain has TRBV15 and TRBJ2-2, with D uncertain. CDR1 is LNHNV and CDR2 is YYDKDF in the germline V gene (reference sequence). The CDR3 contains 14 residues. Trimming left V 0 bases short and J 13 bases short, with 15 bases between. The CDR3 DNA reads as TGTGCCACCAGCAGAGATCTAGGGCTCCTTAGGCTGTTTTTT. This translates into CATSRDLGLLRLFF. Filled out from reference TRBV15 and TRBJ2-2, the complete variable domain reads DAMVIQNPRYQVTQFGKPVTLSCSQTLNHNVMYWYQQKSSQAPKLLFHYYDKDFNNEADTPDNFQSRRPNTSFCFLDIRSPGLGDTAMYLCATSRDLGLLRLFFGEGSRLTVL.

The CDR3 is CASSRSRGDQETQYF. The CDR3 DNA reads TGCGCCAGCAGCCGGAGTAGGGGCGACCAAGAGACCCAGTACTTC. The chain uses TRBV5-1 and TRBJ2-5; D perhaps matches TRBD1 (5 bases). V was pared by 4 bases and J by 0 bases, with 13 bases between. The CDR3 has 15 amino acids. Germline loops: CDR1 SGHRS, CDR2 YFSETQ. The variable domain in full, with the rest retrieved from reference TRBV5-1 and TRBJ2-5, is KAGVTQTPRYLIKTRGQQVTLSCSPISGHRSVSWYQQTPGQGLQFLFEYFSETQRNKGNFPGRFSGRQFSNSRSEMNVSTLELGDSALYLCASSRSRGDQETQYFGPGTRLLVL.

The CDR3 bases are TGTGCCAGCAGCCCCCAGGGGGCATCCTACAATGAGCAGTTCTTC. Protein sequence: CASSPQGASYNEQFF. The chain is built from TRBV12-3 or TRBV12-4 and TRBJ2-1; 8 bases match TRBD1. The CDR3 is 15 amino acids. V shed 6 bases, J shed 1 base, and the junction held 5 bases outside the gene matches.

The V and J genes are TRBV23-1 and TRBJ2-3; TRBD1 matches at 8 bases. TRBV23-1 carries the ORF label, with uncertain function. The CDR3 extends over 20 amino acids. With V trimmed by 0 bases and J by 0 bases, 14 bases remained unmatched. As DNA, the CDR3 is TGCGCCAGCAGTCAATCTCGGGCAGGGGGCAGGAGGAATAGCACAGATACGCAGTATTTT. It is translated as CASSQSRAGGRRNSTDTQYF.

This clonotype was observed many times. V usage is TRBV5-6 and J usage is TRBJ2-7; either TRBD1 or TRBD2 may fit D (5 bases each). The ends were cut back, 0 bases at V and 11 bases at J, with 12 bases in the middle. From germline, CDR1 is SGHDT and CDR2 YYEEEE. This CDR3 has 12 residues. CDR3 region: CASSLGSGREYF. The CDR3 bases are TGTGCCAGCAGCTTGGGTTCGGGACGGGAGTACTTC.

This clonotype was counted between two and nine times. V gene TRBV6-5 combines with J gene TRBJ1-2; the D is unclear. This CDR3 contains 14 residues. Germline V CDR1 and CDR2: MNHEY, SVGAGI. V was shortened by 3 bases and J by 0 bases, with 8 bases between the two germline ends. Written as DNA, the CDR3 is TGTGCCAGCAGTTATCACGGGTCTAACTATGGCTACACCTTC. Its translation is CASSYHGSNYGYTF.

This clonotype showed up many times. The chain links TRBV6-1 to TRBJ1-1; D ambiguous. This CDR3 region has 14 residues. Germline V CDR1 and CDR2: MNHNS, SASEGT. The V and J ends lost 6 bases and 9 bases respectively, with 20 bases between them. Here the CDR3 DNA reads TGTGCCAGCAGCACCGACGGAATAACACTGAAAGCTTTCTTT. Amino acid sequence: CASSTDGITLKAFF.

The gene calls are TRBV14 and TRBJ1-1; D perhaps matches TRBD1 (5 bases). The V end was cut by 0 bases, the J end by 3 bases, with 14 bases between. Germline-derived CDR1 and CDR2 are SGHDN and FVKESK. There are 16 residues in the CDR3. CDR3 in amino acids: CASSQDRAFLDTEAFF. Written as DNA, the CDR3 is TGTGCCAGCAGCCAAGACAGGGCCTTCCTAGACACTGAAGCTTTCTTT.

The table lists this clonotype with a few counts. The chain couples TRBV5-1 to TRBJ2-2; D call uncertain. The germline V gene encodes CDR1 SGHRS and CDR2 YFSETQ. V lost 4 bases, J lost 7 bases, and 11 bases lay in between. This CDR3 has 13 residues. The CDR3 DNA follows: TGCGCCAGCAGCGGAGACCGGCACGGGGAGCTGTTTTTT. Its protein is CASSGDRHGELFF.

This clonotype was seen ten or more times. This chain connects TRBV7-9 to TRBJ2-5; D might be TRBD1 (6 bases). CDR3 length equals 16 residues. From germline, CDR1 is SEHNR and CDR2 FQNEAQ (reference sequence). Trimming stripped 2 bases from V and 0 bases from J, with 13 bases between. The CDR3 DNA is TGTGCCAGCAGCTTAAGGGGGACATGGAACCAAGAGACCCAGTACTTC. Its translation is CASSLRGTWNQETQYF.

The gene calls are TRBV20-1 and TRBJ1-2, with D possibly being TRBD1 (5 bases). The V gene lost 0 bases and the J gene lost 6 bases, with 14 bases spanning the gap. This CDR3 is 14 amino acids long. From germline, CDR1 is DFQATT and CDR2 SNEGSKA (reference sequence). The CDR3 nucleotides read TGCAGTGCTAGAGATCCGAGGGGAGGGGATGGCTACACCTTC. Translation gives CSARDPRGGDGYTF.

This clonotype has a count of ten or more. Written as DNA, the CDR3 is TGCAGTGCTCCGATCTCGGATGAGACCCAGTACTTC. Translation gives CSAPISDETQYF. This chain joins TRBV20-1 and TRBJ2-5; D ambiguous. CDR1 is DFQATT and CDR2 is SNEGSKA in the germline V gene (reference sequence). The CDR3 runs to 12 residues. Deletions cut 5 bases from V and 5 bases from J, with 12 bases between.

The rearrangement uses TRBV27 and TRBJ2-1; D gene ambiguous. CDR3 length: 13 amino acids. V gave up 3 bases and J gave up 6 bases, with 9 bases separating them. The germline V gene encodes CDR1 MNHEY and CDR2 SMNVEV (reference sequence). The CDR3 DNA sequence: TGTGCCAGCAGTTTTCTAGTCGGCAATGAGCAGTTCTTC. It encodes CASSFLVGNEQFF.

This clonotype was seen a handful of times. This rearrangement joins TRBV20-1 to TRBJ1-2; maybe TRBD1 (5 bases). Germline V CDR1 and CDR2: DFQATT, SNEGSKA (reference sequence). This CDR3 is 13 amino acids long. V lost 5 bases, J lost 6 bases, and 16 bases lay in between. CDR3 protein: CSALEGIWDGYTF. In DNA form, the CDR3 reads TGCAGTGCTCTCGAGGGGATTTGGGATGGCTACACCTTC.

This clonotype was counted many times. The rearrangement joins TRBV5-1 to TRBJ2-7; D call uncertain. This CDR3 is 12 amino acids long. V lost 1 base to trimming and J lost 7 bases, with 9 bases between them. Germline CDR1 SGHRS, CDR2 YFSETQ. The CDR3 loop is CASSLSSQEQYF. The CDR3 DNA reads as TGCGCCAGCAGCTTGTCAAGCCAGGAGCAGTACTTC.

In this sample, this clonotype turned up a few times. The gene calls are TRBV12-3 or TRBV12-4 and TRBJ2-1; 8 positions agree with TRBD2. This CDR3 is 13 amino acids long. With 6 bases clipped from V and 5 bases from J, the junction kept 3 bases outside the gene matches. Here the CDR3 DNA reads TGTGCCAGCAGGGGACTAGAAAACAATGAGCAGTTCTTC. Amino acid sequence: CASRGLENNEQFF.

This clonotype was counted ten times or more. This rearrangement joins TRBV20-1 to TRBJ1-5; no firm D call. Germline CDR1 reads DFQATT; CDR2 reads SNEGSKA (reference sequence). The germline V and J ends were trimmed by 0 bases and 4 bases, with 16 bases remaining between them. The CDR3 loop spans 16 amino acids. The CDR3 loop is CSARDRYGQDNQPQHF. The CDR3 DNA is TGCAGTGCTAGAGATCGGTACGGCCAGGATAATCAGCCCCAGCATTTT.

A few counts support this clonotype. CDR3 coding DNA: TGTGCCAGCAAGGACACTTACTCTGGGGCCAACGTCCTGACTTTC. This sequence encodes CASKDTYSGANVLTF. V gene TRBV2 combines with J gene TRBJ2-6; D perhaps matches TRBD1 (5 bases). The CDR3 sequence is 15 residues long. Germline V gene lookup returns CDR1 SNHLY and CDR2 FYNNEI. The ends were cut back, 7 bases at V and 0 bases at J, with 10 bases in the middle.

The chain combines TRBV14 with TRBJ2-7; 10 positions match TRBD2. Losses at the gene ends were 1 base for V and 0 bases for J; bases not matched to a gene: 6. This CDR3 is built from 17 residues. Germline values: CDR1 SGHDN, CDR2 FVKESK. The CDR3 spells CASSQAGLAISSYEQYF. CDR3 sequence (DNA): TGTGCCAGCAGCCAAGCGGGACTAGCGATTAGCTCCTACGAGCAGTACTTC.

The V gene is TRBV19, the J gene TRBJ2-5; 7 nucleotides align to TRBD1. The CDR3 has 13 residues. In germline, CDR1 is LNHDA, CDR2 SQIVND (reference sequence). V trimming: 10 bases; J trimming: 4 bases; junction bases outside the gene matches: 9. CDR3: CATRTGSPETQYF. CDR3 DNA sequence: TGTGCCACTAGGACAGGAAGTCCAGAGACCCAGTACTTC.

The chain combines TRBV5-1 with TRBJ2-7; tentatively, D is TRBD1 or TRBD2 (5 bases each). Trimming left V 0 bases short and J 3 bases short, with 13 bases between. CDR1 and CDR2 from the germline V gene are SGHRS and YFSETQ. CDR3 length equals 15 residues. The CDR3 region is CASSLDGDRYYEQYF. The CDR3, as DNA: TGCGCCAGCAGCTTGGATGGGGACCGCTACTACGAGCAGTACTTC.